This record covers a single T cell receptor beta chain. In the PCR, 60 Vbeta and 13 Jbeta primers were used. Using immunoSEQ multiplex PCR, the repertoire was profiled, and TCRdb retains in-frame clones only, with some absent. The repertoire includes approximately 95,000 clones, about 78% of them detected once, and over 3.5% sits in the top ten. The source of the sample is a study of cytomegalovirus exposure and HLA in healthy donors. Per the germline V gene, CDR1 is SGHRS and CDR2 is YFSETQ. The CDR3 length is 13 residues. Trimming took 3 bases from V and 0 from J, leaving 7 bases between them. The receptor's source is a woman between 35 and 50 years old in good health and CMV-seropositive. Sequenced: PBMCs. This chain connects TRBV5-1 to TRBJ2-7, with a possible D match to TRBD1 (5 bases). CDR3 protein: CASSSQASYEQYF. CDR3 DNA sequence: TGCGCCAGCAGCTCACAGGCCTCCTACGAGCAGTACTTC.